This T cell receptor beta chain stems from a study of early T cells in non-severe SARS-CoV-2 infection. Separate cDNA molecules each had unique molecular identifiers attached to them. One entry per CDR3 protein, called by TCRdb with MiXCR from the 5' RACE reads. This repertoire shows approximately 110,000 distinct CDR3 sequences, around 14% found once; its top ten account for just over 20%. Material for sequencing was whole blood. The receptor comes from an adult who was a healthcare worker with PCR-confirmed SARS-CoV-2 infection or an uninfected control (not recorded which).

CDR3 DNA: TGTGCCAGCAGCTTTGCCGGGCTGGCTTTCTTT. It translates to CASSFAGLAFF. The chain recombines TRBV6-2 or TRBV6-3 with TRBJ1-1; the D is unclear. V was shortened by 6 bases and J by 11 bases, with 13 bases between the two germline ends. CDR1 and CDR2 (germline): MNHEY, SVGEGT. CDR3 length equals 11 residues.